The 26 T cell receptor beta chains below all came from one sample that was sequenced in a study of beta chain features in type 1 diabetes. Of the isolated RNA, all was reverse transcribed, and so the sequenced material was expressed TCRB transcripts. The table came from immunoSEQ multiplex PCR; TCRdb's copy has only in-frame clones and leaves some out. Among fewer than 550,000 clones, about an eighth were seen once, and the ten largest hold around 0.05%. Sequences were obtained from naive CD4+ T cells from blood. The receptors originated from a woman aged 18 to 35 in good health.

The genes are TRBV7-2 and TRBJ2-7, with 11 nucleotides matching TRBD2. Germline lookup yields CDR1 SGHTA and CDR2 FQGNSA. Trimming at V came to 0 bases and at J to 2 bases, leaving 3 bases not matched to a gene. There are 16 residues in the CDR3. The CDR3 nucleotides read TGTGCCAGCAGCTTAGCGCTGACTAGCGGGGCCTACGAGCAGTACTTC. It codes for CASSLALTSGAYEQYF.

This clone was picked up a small number of times. This chain connects TRBV9 to TRBJ1-3, with 8 bases that match TRBD1. Germline-derived CDR1 and CDR2 are SGDLS and YYNGEE. The length of the CDR3 is 14 residues. V was clipped by 5 bases and J by 7 bases; unmatched bases: 8. CDR3 amino acids: CASRDGQGENTIYF. The CDR3 DNA sequence: TGTGCCAGCAGAGACGGACAGGGCGAGAACACCATATATTTT.

This clone occurred a few times. Here the CDR3 reads CASRELAGGRNEQFF. The CDR3 DNA reads as TGTGCCAGCAGAGAACTAGCGGGGGGGCGGAATGAGCAGTTCTTC. The chain uses TRBV11-2 and TRBJ2-1; 13 nucleotides line up with TRBD2. This CDR3 is built from 15 residues. Germline V gives CDR1 SGHAT, CDR2 FQNNGV. V shed 6 bases and J 7 bases; nucleotides not matched to a gene: 6.

As concerns this clone: Distinct nucleotide sequences in the sample also encode this CDR3. The genes are TRBV7-2 and TRBJ2-5; 14 bases line up with TRBD2. In germline, CDR1 is SGHTA, CDR2 FQGNSA. This CDR3 region has 16 residues. With V trimmed by 5 bases and J by 5 bases, 7 bases remained unmatched. The CDR3 DNA follows: TGTGCCAGCAGCCCACGACTAGCGGGGGGGCGGGAGACCCAGTACTTC. This codes for CASSPRLAGGRETQYF.

This clone occurred a few times. The J gene is TRBJ1-1, the V gene TRBV5-1; perhaps TRBD1 as D (5 bases). Germline V CDR1 and CDR2: SGHRS, YFSETQ. This CDR3 region has 11 residues. V lost 4 bases and J lost 8, with 9 bases in between. The CDR3: CASSADREAFF. The CDR3 nucleotides read TGCGCCAGCAGCGCTGACAGAGAAGCTTTCTTT. The entire variable domain, with the rest obtained from reference TRBV5-1 and TRBJ1-1, is as follows: KAGVTQTPRYLIKTRGQQVTLSCSPISGHRSVSWYQQTPGQGLQFLFEYFSETQRNKGNFPGRFSGRQFSNSRSEMNVSTLELGDSALYLCASSADREAFFGQGTRLTVV.

This chain joins TRBV7-2 and TRBJ1-2; D is perhaps TRBD1 (5 bases). The V gene's germline CDR1 is SGHTA and CDR2 FQGNSA. The length of the CDR3 is 14 residues. Trimming pared 11 bases from V and 4 bases from J, leaving 20 bases between. The CDR3 here is CALKRDRSSYGYTF. DNA for the CDR3: TGTGCCCTAAAGCGGGACCGATCTTCCTATGGCTACACCTTC. Full variable domain (remainder filled in from reference TRBV7-2 and TRBJ1-2): GAGVSQSPSNKVTEKGKDVELRCDPISGHTALYWYRQSLGQGLEFLIYFQGNSAPDKSGLPSDRFSAERTGGSVSTLTIQRTQQEDSAVYLCALKRDRSSYGYTFGSGTRLTVV.

The genes are TRBV9 and TRBJ2-3, with D hard to call. Germline CDR1 SGDLS, CDR2 YYNGEE. V was clipped by 3 bases and J by 2 bases, with 19 bases between them. The CDR3 runs 17 residues. CDR3 protein: CASSGRRLGKLTDTQYF. Written as DNA, the CDR3 is TGTGCCAGCAGCGGGAGACGGTTAGGGAAGCTCACAGATACGCAGTATTTT. The whole variable domain, remainder taken from reference TRBV9 and TRBJ2-3, is DSGVTQTPKHLITATGQRVTLRCSPRSGDLSVYWYQQSLDQGLQFLIQYYNGEERAKGNILERFSAQQFPDLHSELNLSSLELGDSALYFCASSGRRLGKLTDTQYFGPGTRLTVL.

This rearrangement joins TRBV28 to TRBJ2-5; D unclear. The germline V and J ends were trimmed by 1 base and 5 bases, with 11 bases remaining between them. Germline V gives CDR1 MDHEN, CDR2 SYDVKM. This CDR3 contains 14 residues. CDR3 region: CASSLLEFLETQYF. The CDR3, as DNA: TGTGCCAGCAGTTTATTGGAGTTTTTGGAGACCCAGTACTTC.

Only a few counts were recorded for this clone. This chain uses TRBV28 with TRBJ2-7; TRBD1 matches 8 bases. CDR3 length: 13 residues. The germline V gene encodes CDR1 MDHEN and CDR2 SYDVKM. CDR3 DNA sequence: TGTGCATCCAGGGGGCAGGGCTCCTACGAGCAGTACGTC. As protein: CASRGQGSYEQYV.

The table lists this clone with a few counts. The rearrangement links TRBV19 to TRBJ2-3; D gene ambiguous. Germline V gene data show CDR1 as LNHDA and CDR2 as SQIVND (reference sequence). There are 14 residues in the CDR3. The ends were cut back, 10 bases at V and 2 bases at J, with 16 bases in the middle. CDR3 bases: TGTGCCACCACTATGGACCGATCCACAGATACGCAGTATTTT. The encoded protein is CATTMDRSTDTQYF.

This clone was seen a handful of times. Other DNA sequences of this sample code for an identical CDR3. The CDR3 loop is CASKGQANTGELFF. In nucleotides, the CDR3 is TGTGCCAGCAAAGGGCAGGCGAACACCGGGGAGCTGTTTTTT. The chain is built from TRBV9 and TRBJ2-2; unclear D gene. Germline V gene sequence: CDR1 SGDLS, CDR2 YYNGEE. This CDR3 region has 14 residues. V dropped 6 bases and J dropped 0 bases, with 9 bases sitting between them.

The chain links TRBV30 to TRBJ1-5; 7 bases are a match to TRBD1. The CDR3 has 13 amino acids. The J segment lost 6 bases and the V segment lost 6 bases, leaving 8 bases of the junction unmatched. CDR1 and CDR2 from the germline V gene are GTSNPN and SVGIG (reference sequence). Here the CDR3 DNA reads TGTGCCTGTTCGGGACAGAACCTTCAGCCCCAGCATTTT. This translates into CACSGQNLQPQHF.

This clone was seen more than once but under ten times. V and J are TRBV7-2 and TRBJ2-5; D uncertain. CDR1 and CDR2 from the germline V gene are SGHTA and FQGNSA. The CDR3 is 11 residues long. Trimming left V 4 bases short and J 7 bases short, with 7 bases between. The CDR3 bases are TGTGCCAGCAGCTCCTTTGGGACCCAGTACTTC. Its protein is CASSSFGTQYF.

This sequence joins TRBV30 and TRBJ1-3; no firm D call. Trimming took 5 bases from V and 7 from J, leaving 9 bases between them. Germline V gives CDR1 GTSNPN, CDR2 SVGIG (reference sequence). This CDR3 is 11 amino acids long. CDR3: CAWAGPNTIYF. The CDR3 DNA reads TGTGCCTGGGCAGGCCCGAACACCATATATTTT.

This chain connects TRBV7-2 to TRBJ1-2, with TRBD1 as a possible D gene (5 bases). Trimming took off 5 bases at V and 7 bases at J, with 20 bases between the two ends. The germline V gene encodes CDR1 SGHTA and CDR2 FQGNSA. The CDR3 is 15 amino acids. The CDR3, as DNA: TGTGCCAGCAGCCCTAGCGCCCAGGACATGTTTGGCTACACCTTC. Translation gives CASSPSAQDMFGYTF.

The chain recombines TRBV25-1 with TRBJ2-7; D gene uncertain. V gave up 4 bases and J gave up 1 base, with 8 bases separating them. The CDR3 is 13 amino acids. Germline V gene sequence: CDR1 MGHDK, CDR2 SYGVNS. The CDR3 spells CASSGHFSYEQYF. Written as DNA, the CDR3 is TGTGCCAGCAGTGGTCATTTTTCCTACGAGCAGTACTTC.

CDR3 nucleotides: TGTGCCAGCAGGGGACTAGCGGGGGTAAAGACCCAGTACTTC. Translating it yields CASRGLAGVKTQYF. The chain carries TRBV6-6 and TRBJ2-5; 14 nucleotides line up with TRBD2. The trim removed 6 bases at V and 6 bases at J, leaving 3 bases unmatched. Germline values: CDR1 MNHNY, CDR2 SVGAGI (reference sequence). This CDR3 contains 14 residues.

This sequence joins TRBV27 and TRBJ1-6, with D unresolved. Germline V gene sequence: CDR1 MNHEY, CDR2 SMNVEV (reference sequence). The CDR3 has 13 amino acids. V lost 4 bases, J lost 7 bases, and 8 bases lay in between. As DNA, the CDR3 is TGTGCCAGCAGTTCTGTATCGAATTCACCCCTCCACTTT. Translation gives CASSSVSNSPLHF.

The V call is TRBV15, the J call TRBJ2-7; no firm D call. The CDR3 contains 13 residues. Germline loops: CDR1 LNHNV, CDR2 YYDKDF (reference sequence). Trimming left V 0 bases short and J 5 bases short, with 8 bases between. CDR3 nucleotides: TGTGCCACCAGCAGAGATCAGATAAACGAGCAGTACGTC. Translating it yields CATSRDQINEQYV.

This clone was seen a few times. The V call is TRBV19, the J call TRBJ1-2, with D possibly matching TRBD1 (6 bases). Per germline, CDR1 LNHDA and CDR2 SQIVND (reference sequence). The CDR3 runs to 13 residues. V was cut by 7 bases and J by 4 bases, with 13 bases left in between. This CDR3 is CASKIGQPYGYTF. The CDR3 DNA is TGTGCCAGTAAAATAGGACAGCCCTATGGCTACACCTTC.

This clone was picked up a small number of times. The chain recombines TRBV4-2 with TRBJ2-2; the D is unclear. The germline V gene has CDR1 LGHNA and CDR2 YNFKEQ. The CDR3 totals 16 residues. Trimming removed 0 bases from V and 2 bases from J, with 10 bases in between. The CDR3 loop reads CASSQDLGGNTGELFF. The CDR3 bases are TGTGCCAGCAGCCAAGATCTCGGCGGTAACACCGGGGAGCTGTTTTTT.

This clone was detected only a few times. The chain carries TRBV11-3 and TRBJ2-1; D unclear. Trimming left V 5 bases short and J 4 bases short, with 15 bases between. This CDR3 region has 15 residues. Germline CDR1 SGHNT, CDR2 YENEEA. In DNA, the CDR3 is TGTGCCAGCAGCCCCCAGATTCTTGGGTACAATGAGCAGTTCTTC. This translates into CASSPQILGYNEQFF.

The chain links TRBV7-2 to TRBJ2-5; maybe TRBD2 (5 bases). Deletions cut 5 bases from V and 2 bases from J, with 15 bases between. Germline assignment: CDR1 SGHTA and CDR2 FQGNSA. CDR3 length: 15 amino acids. The CDR3 DNA reads TGTGCCAGCAGCAACTCCGGGAACCTTCAAGAGACCCAGTACTTC. It codes for CASSNSGNLQETQYF. The full variable domain, rest sourced from reference TRBV7-2 and TRBJ2-5, is GAGVSQSPSNKVTEKGKDVELRCDPISGHTALYWYRQSLGQGLEFLIYFQGNSAPDKSGLPSDRFSAERTGGSVSTLTIQRTQQEDSAVYLCASSNSGNLQETQYFGPGTRLLVL.

This clone has a handful of counts. This chain joins TRBV4-3 and TRBJ2-1; 8 nucleotides agree with TRBD1. The CDR3 totals 14 residues. The germline gives CDR1 LGHNA, CDR2 YSLEER. Germline trimming cut 4 bases from V and 3 bases from J; bases unmatched to any gene: 2. The CDR3 DNA sequence: TGCGCCAGCAGCCTTGGACAGGGCTACAATGAGCAGTTCTTC. Translated: CASSLGQGYNEQFF.

V gene TRBV6-6 combines with J gene TRBJ1-1, with D possibly TRBD1 on 6 matching bases. CDR3 length equals 14 residues. The V gene's germline CDR1 is MNHNY and CDR2 SVGAGI (reference sequence). Trimming removed 2 bases at V and 4 bases at J, with 11 bases between. The CDR3 loop is CASSYIGQFTEAFF. CDR3 coding DNA: TGTGCCAGCAGTTACATCGGACAGTTCACTGAAGCTTTCTTT.

This clone was seen a handful of times. The chain combines TRBV2 with TRBJ2-5; D is unresolved. The CDR3 loop spans 13 amino acids. Germline CDR1 is SNHLY and CDR2 is FYNNEI. The ends were cut back, 7 bases at V and 2 bases at J, with 11 bases in the middle. The chain's CDR3 is CASTSTGQETQYF. CDR3 sequence (DNA): TGTGCCAGCACTTCGACTGGACAAGAGACCCAGTACTTC. The variable domain in full, with the rest retrieved from reference TRBV2 and TRBJ2-5, is EPEVTQTPSHQVTQMGQEVILRCVPISNHLYFYWYRQILGQKVEFLVSFYNNEISEKSEIFDDQFSVERPDGSNFTLKIRSTKLEDSAMYFCASTSTGQETQYFGPGTRLLVL.